Presented here are 27 T cell receptor beta chains from one specimen sequenced in a study of T cell changes during pregnancy in multiple sclerosis. Generated by immunoSEQ multiplex PCR, the TCRdb table keeps only in-frame clones and is missing some. The table has under 130,000 clones, roughly 92% seen once. The input for sequencing was peripheral blood, taken after pregnancy. Every receptor here comes from a female donor with multiple sclerosis, enrolled in a pregnancy study.

Only one count was recorded for this clone. The genes are TRBV6-5 and TRBJ1-2; the match to TRBD1 covers 7 bases. The CDR3 is 13 amino acids. CDR1 and CDR2 (germline): MNHEY, SVGAGI. The V and J ends lost 5 bases and 3 bases, in that order; junction bases with no gene match: 3. The CDR3 region has the DNA TGTGCCAGCAGTGTCACAGGGGACTATGGCTACACCTTC. Translated: CASSVTGDYGYTF.

CDR3 loop: CAWSVVSPGPTDTQYF. The CDR3 DNA is TGTGCCTGGAGTGTCGTTAGCCCCGGCCCCACAGATACGCAGTATTTT. The chain joins TRBV30 to TRBJ2-3, with D uncertain. V was shortened by 0 bases and J by 2 bases, with 15 bases between the two germline ends. The CDR3 covers 16 residues. The germline V gene encodes CDR1 GTSNPN and CDR2 SVGIG (reference sequence).

The chain uses TRBV19 and TRBJ1-2; 8 bases align to TRBD1. In germline, CDR1 is LNHDA, CDR2 SQIVND (reference sequence). This CDR3 has 15 amino acids. J lost 1 base, V lost 5 bases, and 6 bases had no gene match. DNA of the CDR3: TGTGCCAGTAGTCCACGGACAGGGATTAACTATGGCTACACCTTC. Residues: CASSPRTGINYGYTF.

The rearrangement joins TRBV9 to TRBJ2-3; perhaps TRBD2 as D (7 bases). The V and J ends lost 3 bases and 2 bases respectively, with 16 bases between them. The CDR3 spans 16 residues. Germline CDR1 is SGDLS and CDR2 is YYNGEE. CDR3 sequence reads: CASSALGGGYTDTQYF. The DNA for the CDR3 is TGTGCCAGCAGCGCCCTTGGGGGGGGCTACACAGATACGCAGTATTTT. The variable domain in full, with the rest retrieved from reference TRBV9 and TRBJ2-3, is DSGVTQTPKHLITATGQRVTLRCSPRSGDLSVYWYQQSLDQGLQFLIQYYNGEERAKGNILERFSAQQFPDLHSELNLSSLELGDSALYFCASSALGGGYTDTQYFGPGTRLTVL.

The V call is TRBV6-1, the J call TRBJ2-7, with D possibly being TRBD2 (5 bases). The V and J ends lost 10 bases and 6 bases respectively, with 25 bases between them. The CDR3 spans 15 residues. Germline loops: CDR1 MNHNS, CDR2 SASEGT. CDR3 residues: CATTPVDGGRSEQYF. As DNA, the CDR3 is TGTGCCACCACCCCCGTGGACGGAGGTCGCTCCGAGCAGTACTTC.

The chain has TRBV2 and TRBJ2-5; weak D call: TRBD1 (6 bases). CDR3 size: 16 residues. Germline V CDR1 and CDR2: SNHLY, FYNNEI. V gave up 0 bases and J gave up 4 bases, with 15 bases separating them. CDR3 loop: CASSEALQGIGETQYF. The DNA for the CDR3 is TGTGCCAGCAGTGAAGCGCTTCAGGGGATCGGAGAGACCCAGTACTTC.

Written as DNA, the CDR3 is TGCGCCAGCAGCTTGTCGGGATTCAACAAAGAGACCCAGTACTTC. Protein sequence: CASSLSGFNKETQYF. The chain joins TRBV5-1 to TRBJ2-5; TRBD2 is a possible D gene (5 bases). Trimming removed 1 base from V and 3 bases from J, with 13 bases in between. Germline CDR1 SGHRS, CDR2 YFSETQ. The CDR3 contains 15 residues.

The chain is built from TRBV5-6 and TRBJ2-1, with 9 bases aligning to TRBD1. Losses at the gene ends were 4 bases for V and 0 bases for J; bases not matched to a gene: 5. This CDR3 spans 16 amino acids. CDR1 is SGHDT and CDR2 is YYEEEE in the germline V gene. CDR3: CASSMDRGSSYNEQFF. As DNA, the CDR3 is TGTGCCAGCAGCATGGACAGGGGAAGCTCCTACAATGAGCAGTTCTTC.

The chain uses TRBV7-2 and TRBJ1-4, with a possible D match to TRBD1 (5 bases). Germline V gene data show CDR1 as SGHTA and CDR2 as FQGNSA. Trimming removed 5 bases from V and 3 bases from J, with 10 bases in between. This CDR3 has 14 residues. In DNA, the CDR3 is TGTGCCAGCAGCAGGGGAGGTTCTAATGAAAAACTGTTTTTT. This codes for CASSRGGSNEKLFF.

The J gene is TRBJ2-3, the V gene TRBV7-9; 7 nucleotides match TRBD2. This CDR3 is built from 17 residues. The V segment lost 1 base and the J segment 2 bases; nucleotides outside the gene matches: 9. Germline V CDR1 and CDR2: SEHNR, FQNEAQ (reference sequence). In DNA, the CDR3 is TGTGCCAGCAGCTTAGGGGAAAATGCGGGAGTCACAGATACGCAGTATTTT. Amino acids: CASSLGENAGVTDTQYF.

The chain recombines TRBV5-4 with TRBJ2-7; no reliable D call. Trimming shortened V by 4 bases and J by 2 bases, and 10 bases separated the two germline ends. Germline assignment: CDR1 SGHNT and CDR2 YYREEE (reference sequence). This CDR3 contains 13 residues. The CDR3 DNA is TGTGCCAGCAGCCCCGGCGGCGCCTACGAGCAGTACTTC. Its translation is CASSPGGAYEQYF.

This clone was seen a single time. This sequence joins TRBV30 and TRBJ2-3; D ambiguous. Trimming took 3 bases from V and 2 from J, leaving 6 bases between them. The germline V gene encodes CDR1 GTSNPN and CDR2 SVGIG (reference sequence). The CDR3 has 12 residues. CDR3 in DNA: TGTGCCTGGAGATATAACACAGATACGCAGTATTTT. Protein product: CAWRYNTDTQYF. The full variable domain, in which reference TRBV30 and TRBJ2-3 provide the parts outside the CDR3, is SQTIHQWPATLVQPVGSPLSLECTVEGTSNPNLYWYRQAAGRGLQLLFYSVGIGQISSEVPQNLSASRPQDRQFILSSKKLLLSDSGFYLCAWRYNTDTQYFGPGTRLTVL.

The J gene is TRBJ1-5, the V gene TRBV5-1; a possible D gene is TRBD1 (5 bases). Germline CDR1 is SGHRS and CDR2 is YFSETQ. V shed 5 bases and J shed 7 bases, with 16 bases lying between them. The CDR3 contains 14 residues. The CDR3 bases are TGCGCCAGCAGTCCCGACGAAGGGGCCCAGCCCCAGCATTTT. This encodes CASSPDEGAQPQHF.

This chain joins TRBV4-2 and TRBJ2-5, with a tentative D call TRBD1 (5 bases). The ends were cut back, 0 bases at V and 1 base at J, with 9 bases in the middle. This CDR3 spans 15 amino acids. CDR1 is LGHNA and CDR2 is YNFKEQ in the germline V gene. The CDR3 loop is CASSQDPGPQETQYF. CDR3 DNA sequence: TGTGCCAGCAGCCAAGATCCAGGGCCCCAAGAGACCCAGTACTTC.

V and J are TRBV2 and TRBJ1-2, with 10 positions matching TRBD1. Germline V lookup: CDR1 SNHLY, CDR2 FYNNEI. This CDR3 has 15 amino acids. V lost 4 bases, J lost 6 bases, and 8 bases stayed unmatched. For the CDR3, the DNA is TGTGCCAGCAGTGGACAGGGGGCCGTAAGCGATGGCTACACCTTC. Its translation: CASSGQGAVSDGYTF.

This chain joins TRBV6-1 and TRBJ2-7; D gene unclear. V was cut by 3 bases and J by 1 base, with 13 bases left in between. This CDR3 spans 15 amino acids. The germline CDR1 and CDR2 sequences are MNHNS and SASEGT. CDR3 DNA sequence: TGTGCCAGCAGTGAGGCCGATGATTTTTCCTACGAGCAGTACTTC. Amino acid sequence: CASSEADDFSYEQYF.

The chain recombines TRBV30 with TRBJ2-5; a possible D gene is TRBD1 (6 bases). The CDR3 contains 13 residues. Trimming took 4 bases from V and 2 from J, leaving 11 bases between them. The germline V gene encodes CDR1 GTSNPN and CDR2 SVGIG (reference sequence). The CDR3 loop reads CAWIGGGQETQYF. The CDR3, as DNA: TGTGCCTGGATAGGGGGTGGACAAGAGACCCAGTACTTC.

The chain links TRBV9 to TRBJ1-1; tentatively, D is TRBD1 (6 bases). V lost 4 bases and J 3 bases, leaving 16 bases between the germline ends. Germline CDR1 and CDR2: SGDLS and YYNGEE. This CDR3 comprises 15 residues. The CDR3 reads CASSQTTGFDTEAFF. CDR3 nucleotide sequence: TGTGCCAGCAGCCAAACTACAGGGTTTGACACTGAAGCTTTCTTT. Together with reference TRBV9 and TRBJ1-1, the CDR3 gives the full variable domain: DSGVTQTPKHLITATGQRVTLRCSPRSGDLSVYWYQQSLDQGLQFLIQYYNGEERAKGNILERFSAQQFPDLHSELNLSSLELGDSALYFCASSQTTGFDTEAFFGQGTRLTVV.

V gene TRBV7-6 combines with J gene TRBJ1-5; 7 positions match TRBD1. Germline lookup yields CDR1 SGHVS and CDR2 FNYEAQ. The V gene end was trimmed by 0 bases and the J gene end by 0 bases; junction bases not matched to a gene: 14. There are 20 residues in the CDR3. CDR3 amino acids: CASSLAAATGVSNSNQPQHF. The CDR3 DNA reads TGTGCCAGCAGCTTAGCGGCGGCAACAGGGGTCTCCAATAGCAATCAGCCCCAGCATTTT.

The chain joins TRBV7-8 to TRBJ1-6, with D possibly matching TRBD1 (6 bases). Trimming shortened V by 5 bases and J by 3 bases, and 8 bases separated the two germline ends. The CDR3 has 14 amino acids. Germline CDR1 reads SGHVS; CDR2 reads FQNEAQ. The CDR3 coding sequence is TGTGCCAGCAGCCGGGACAACTATAATTCACCCCTCCACTTT. It translates to CASSRDNYNSPLHF.

Worth noting for this clone: Compared with germline, one end of the junction differs, possibly owing to a read error. The chain recombines TRBV11-2 with TRBJ2-5; perhaps TRBD1 as D (6 bases). The germline CDR1 and CDR2 sequences are SGHAT and FQNNGV. This CDR3 spans 14 amino acids. CDR3 loop: CASSLLGAQQTQYF. In DNA, the CDR3 is TGTGCCAGCAGCTTACTGGGGGCCCAACAGACCCAGTACTTC.

This sequence joins TRBV5-5 and TRBJ1-6; 9 nucleotides match TRBD1. The V and J ends lost 4 bases and 13 bases, in that order; junction bases with no gene match: 12. Germline values: CDR1 SGHKS, CDR2 YYEKEE (reference sequence). This CDR3 contains 15 residues. This chain's CDR3 is CASSRTGTGFTPLHF. The DNA of the CDR3 is TGTGCCAGCAGCCGGACCGGGACAGGGTTTACCCCCCTCCACTTT.

In DNA, the CDR3 is TGTGCCAGCAGTGAAAGGGACATCGACTCCTACGAGCAGTACTTC. Translated: CASSERDIDSYEQYF. The V and J genes are TRBV2 and TRBJ2-7; perhaps TRBD1 as D (6 bases). Trimming removed 2 bases from V and 0 bases from J, with 11 bases in between. Germline V gives CDR1 SNHLY, CDR2 FYNNEI. The CDR3 spans 15 residues.

This clone counts as large (0.1 to 1%). The rearrangement links TRBV5-5 to TRBJ1-2; 9 bases are shared with TRBD1. This CDR3 spans 15 amino acids. V lost 4 bases to trimming and J lost 3 bases; unmatched junction nucleotides: 7. Germline values: CDR1 SGHKS, CDR2 YYEKEE (reference sequence). This CDR3 reads CASSRRTGEDYGYTF. As DNA, the CDR3 is TGTGCCAGCAGCCGTAGGACAGGGGAGGACTATGGCTACACCTTC.

The V call is TRBV9, the J call TRBJ2-7, with D unresolved. Trimming removed 4 bases at V and 3 bases at J, with 14 bases between. The CDR3 covers 14 residues. The germline gives CDR1 SGDLS, CDR2 YYNGEE. The CDR3 sequence is CASSPQSVVYEQYF. As DNA, the CDR3 is TGTGCCAGCAGCCCCCAATCAGTGGTCTACGAGCAGTACTTC.

V gene TRBV7-9 combines with J gene TRBJ1-5, with D tentatively TRBD1 (6 bases). The CDR3 is made up of 14 amino acids. Germline V CDR1 and CDR2: SEHNR, FQNEAQ (reference sequence). Trimming removed 5 bases from V and 8 bases from J, with 16 bases in between. CDR3 DNA: TGTGCCAGCAGCGCCACAGGGATTGAAAAGCCCCAGCATTTT. Its translation is CASSATGIEKPQHF.

The rearrangement joins TRBV9 to TRBJ2-1; 7 bases agree with TRBD2. Trimming at V came to 0 bases and at J to 0 bases, leaving 6 bases not matched to a gene. CDR1 and CDR2 from the germline V gene are SGDLS and YYNGEE. The CDR3 covers 17 residues. The CDR3 reads CASSVAPLADSYNEQFF. The DNA of the CDR3 is TGTGCCAGCAGCGTAGCTCCCCTAGCGGACTCCTACAATGAGCAGTTCTTC. Full variable domain (outside the CDR3, taken from reference TRBV9 and TRBJ2-1): DSGVTQTPKHLITATGQRVTLRCSPRSGDLSVYWYQQSLDQGLQFLIQYYNGEERAKGNILERFSAQQFPDLHSELNLSSLELGDSALYFCASSVAPLADSYNEQFFGPGTRLTVL.